This passage covers 11 T cell receptor beta chains from one sample sequenced in a study of T-cell reconstitution after alpha-beta-depleted transplantation in children (dated by TCRdb to the mid-2010s). Library prep was done by PCR. TCRdb names Illumina HiSeq 2500 as the instrument used. TCR library preparation used molecular barcoding, with unique molecular identifiers applied to normalize quantification of the TCRbeta repertoire. TCRdb applied fastp at Q25 and MiXCR to the public reads, then kept only in-frame beta chains. When rows share a CDR3 protein, they turn into one entry using the most common DNA and genes. The sample table records approximately 390,000 distinct CDR3 sequences; approximately 11% of these occur just once. 4.5% to 6.5% of the sample belongs to the ten largest clones. Specimen: PBMCs from the stem cell graft donor, collected from the stem cell graft. The source of these receptors is a human donor who donated a stem cell graft to a child with acute myeloid leukemia.

This clonotype occurred many times. CDR3 nucleotides: TGCGCCAGCAGCCCTGTGACTACAGATACGCAGTATTTT. Its protein is CASSPVTTDTQYF. V and J are TRBV5-1 and TRBJ2-3; the D is unclear. The CDR3 has 13 residues. V lost 4 bases and J lost 3, with 9 bases in between. Germline loops: CDR1 SGHRS, CDR2 YFSETQ.

This clonotype was found a few times. The chain recombines TRBV7-9 with TRBJ2-1, with 7 bases matching TRBD1. This CDR3 has 14 amino acids. Germline assignment: CDR1 SEHNR and CDR2 FQNEAQ (reference sequence). The V and J ends lost 0 bases and 7 bases, in that order; junction bases with no gene match: 3. CDR3 nucleotide sequence: TGTGCCAGCAGCTTAGCGGGACAGTCTAATGAGCAGTTCTTC. Its protein product is CASSLAGQSNEQFF.

This clonotype was observed a handful of times. The rearrangement joins TRBV5-1 to TRBJ2-3; D gene ambiguous. Germline CDR1 SGHRS, CDR2 YFSETQ. V dropped 2 bases and J dropped 2 bases, with 12 bases sitting between them. The CDR3 loop spans 15 amino acids. Here the CDR3 DNA reads TGCGCCAGCAGCTTCACACCGTTAGTCACAGATACGCAGTATTTT. Residues: CASSFTPLVTDTQYF. Based on the CDR3 plus reference TRBV5-1 and TRBJ2-3, the full variable domain is KAGVTQTPRYLIKTRGQQVTLSCSPISGHRSVSWYQQTPGQGLQFLFEYFSETQRNKGNFPGRFSGRQFSNSRSEMNVSTLELGDSALYLCASSFTPLVTDTQYFGPGTRLTVL.

This clonotype came up many times. The chain has TRBV6-5 and TRBJ2-5; TRBD2 is a possible D gene (6 bases). The germline V gene has CDR1 MNHEY and CDR2 SVGAGI. Trimming took off 6 bases at V and 6 bases at J, with 17 bases between the two ends. This CDR3 has 14 residues. The CDR3 spells CASSPAGSGQTQYF. The CDR3 nucleotides read TGTGCCAGCAGCCCCGCGGGGTCGGGACAGACCCAGTACTTC.

This clonotype showed up just a few times. The chain couples TRBV7-2 to TRBJ2-5; D not resolved. Between the trimmed V and J ends, which lost 3 bases and 1 base, there was a span of 6 bases. The CDR3 is 13 amino acids. Germline assignment: CDR1 SGHTA and CDR2 FQGNSA. The CDR3 protein is CASSFRVQETQYF. The DNA for the CDR3 is TGTGCCAGCAGCTTTAGGGTCCAAGAGACCCAGTACTTC.

This clonotype was counted only a few times. The chain recombines TRBV11-2 with TRBJ2-6; weak D call: TRBD1 (6 bases). V dropped 2 bases and J dropped 0 bases, with 14 bases sitting between them. CDR1 is SGHAT, CDR2 FQNNGV, per germline. The CDR3 sequence is 18 residues long. CDR3 nucleotides: TGTGCCAGCAGCTTATCCAGGGGTATGAGCTCTGGGGCCAACGTCCTGACTTTC. Translating it yields CASSLSRGMSSGANVLTF.

The chain recombines TRBV6-4 with TRBJ2-7; a weak D match, TRBD1 (5 bases). CDR1 MRHNA and CDR2 SNTAGT come from the germline V gene. Trimming removed 2 bases from V and 4 bases from J, with 18 bases in between. The CDR3 consists of 16 residues. In nucleotides, the CDR3 is TGTGCCAGCAGTGACGGACATTTTCCGTCGGTGTACGAGCAGTACGTC. As protein: CASSDGHFPSVYEQYV.

The V and J genes are TRBV20-1 and TRBJ2-2, with D perhaps matching TRBD2 (5 bases). The CDR3 loop spans 14 amino acids. Per germline, CDR1 DFQATT and CDR2 SNEGSKA (reference sequence). Trimming removed 3 bases at V and 4 bases at J, with 12 bases between. CDR3: CSASFSEGTGELFF. CDR3 sequence (DNA): TGCAGTGCTAGTTTCAGCGAGGGCACCGGGGAGCTGTTTTTT.

There are many counts of this clonotype. This chain uses TRBV20-1 with TRBJ2-1; D uncertain. V was pared by 5 bases and J by 5 bases, with 13 bases between. Germline CDR1 reads DFQATT; CDR2 reads SNEGSKA (reference sequence). CDR3 length: 13 amino acids. The CDR3 reads CSAAPLINNEQFF. The DNA for the CDR3 is TGCAGTGCTGCTCCACTTATAAACAATGAGCAGTTCTTC.

The chain links TRBV10-3 to TRBJ1-2, with 7 positions matching TRBD1. Losses at the gene ends were 4 bases for V and 2 bases for J; bases not matched to a gene: 4. The germline gives CDR1 ENHRY, CDR2 SYGVKD. This CDR3 contains 14 residues. The CDR3 sequence is CAISAQGQNYGYTF. CDR3 bases: TGTGCCATCAGTGCACAGGGGCAAAACTATGGCTACACCTTC.

This clonotype was seen ten or more times. CDR3 protein: CSARVPGGKETQYF. For the CDR3, the DNA is TGCAGTGCTAGAGTCCCCGGGGGGAAAGAGACCCAGTACTTC. The chain recombines TRBV20-1 with TRBJ2-5, with TRBD2 identical over 7 bases. Germline CDR1 DFQATT, CDR2 SNEGSKA (reference sequence). J gave up 3 bases and V 1 base, and 5 bases lay outside the gene matches. This CDR3 comprises 14 residues.